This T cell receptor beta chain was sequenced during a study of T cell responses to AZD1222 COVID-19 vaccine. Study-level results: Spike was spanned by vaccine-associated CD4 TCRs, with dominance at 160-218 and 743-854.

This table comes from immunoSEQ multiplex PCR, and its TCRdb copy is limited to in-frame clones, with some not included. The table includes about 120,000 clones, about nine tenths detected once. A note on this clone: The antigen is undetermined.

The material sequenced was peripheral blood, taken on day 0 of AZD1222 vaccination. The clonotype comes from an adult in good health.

Here the CDR3 reads CASSVGGRLGGELFF. In DNA form, the CDR3 reads TGTGCCAGCAGCGTAGGCGGGAGGCTCGGCGGGGAGCTGTTTTTT. V and J are TRBV9 and TRBJ2-2; 8 bases agree with TRBD2. The CDR3 covers 15 residues. Germline V gene lookup returns CDR1 SGDLS and CDR2 YYNGEE. V was pared by 0 bases and J by 7 bases, with 5 bases of the junction left unmatched.